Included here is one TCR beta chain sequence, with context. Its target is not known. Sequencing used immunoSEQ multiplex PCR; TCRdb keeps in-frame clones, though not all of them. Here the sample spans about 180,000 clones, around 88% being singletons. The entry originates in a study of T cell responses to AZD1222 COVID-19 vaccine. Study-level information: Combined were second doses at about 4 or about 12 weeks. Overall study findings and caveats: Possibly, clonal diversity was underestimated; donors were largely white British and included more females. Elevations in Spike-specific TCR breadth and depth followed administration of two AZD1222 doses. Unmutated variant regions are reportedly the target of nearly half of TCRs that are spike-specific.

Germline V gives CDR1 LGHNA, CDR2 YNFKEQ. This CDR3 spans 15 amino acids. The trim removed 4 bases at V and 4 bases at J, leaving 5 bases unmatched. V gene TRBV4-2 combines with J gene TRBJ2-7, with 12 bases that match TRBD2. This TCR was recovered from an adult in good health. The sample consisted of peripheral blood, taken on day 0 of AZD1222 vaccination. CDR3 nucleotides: TGTGCCAGCAGCCGAGCGACTAGCGGGGGATACGAGCAGTACTTC. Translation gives CASSRATSGGYEQYF.